These 14 T cell receptor beta chains were sequenced from one sample in a study of blood T cell repertoires in COVID-19. The assay was immunoSEQ multiplex PCR, and TCRdb's table has in-frame clones only and misses some. Here the sample spans tens of thousands of clones, around nine tenths being singletons. Sequenced sample: peripheral blood. Receptor source: a man aged 45-65 years with active COVID-19.

The CDR3 nucleotides are TGTGCCAGCAGCGCTGGGACAGGGAGACCTGGGGCCAACGTCCTGACTTTC. Translated, it gives CASSAGTGRPGANVLTF. The chain joins TRBV5-4 to TRBJ2-6; 9 bases agree with TRBD1. Germline CDR1 reads SGHNT; CDR2 reads YYREEE (reference sequence). This CDR3 contains 17 residues. V lost 4 bases to trimming and J lost 2 bases; unmatched junction nucleotides: 7.

The J gene is TRBJ2-5, the V gene TRBV27, with a weak D call TRBD1 (6 bases). Germline CDR1 is MNHEY and CDR2 is SMNVEV (reference sequence). Trimming took off 5 bases at V and 8 bases at J, with 15 bases between the two ends. This CDR3 region has 13 residues. CDR3 region: CASSPGQTGTQYF. CDR3 DNA sequence: TGTGCCAGCAGTCCCGGACAGACGGGAACCCAGTACTTC.

In its sample, this clone is medium-sized. The V call is TRBV28, the J call TRBJ1-2; possibly TRBD1 for D (6 bases). The CDR3 runs to 16 residues. Germline values: CDR1 MDHEN, CDR2 SYDVKM. Trimming took 2 bases from V and 0 from J, leaving 13 bases between them. The CDR3 is CASSLTWTDANYGYTF. CDR3 coding DNA: TGTGCCAGCAGTTTAACTTGGACAGACGCTAACTATGGCTACACCTTC.

The chain employs TRBV13 and TRBJ2-4; a possible D gene is TRBD2 (5 bases). V lost 1 base to trimming and J lost 0 bases, with 10 bases between them. CDR3 length: 16 amino acids. Germline loops: CDR1 PRHDT, CDR2 FYEKMQ (reference sequence). The DNA for the CDR3 is TGTGCCAGCAGCTTAGCTAGCCAAATAGCCAAAAACATTCAGTACTTC. Translated: CASSLASQIAKNIQYF.

The chain combines TRBV13 with TRBJ2-5; 12 bases map to TRBD1. The germline CDR1 and CDR2 sequences are PRHDT and FYEKMQ (reference sequence). J gave up 4 bases and V 3 bases, and 3 bases lay outside the gene matches. This CDR3 has 15 amino acids. The CDR3: CASSFRDRGLETQYF. The CDR3 DNA sequence: TGTGCCAGCAGCTTCAGGGACAGGGGGCTAGAGACCCAGTACTTC.

DNA of the CDR3: TGTGCCAGCAGCACCGAACCGGGGGAAGCTTTCTTT. Amino acid sequence: CASSTEPGEAFF. The chain is built from TRBV9 and TRBJ1-1; D gene unclear. The CDR3 sequence is 12 residues long. The germline gives CDR1 SGDLS, CDR2 YYNGEE. V gave up 4 bases and J gave up 8 bases, with 12 bases separating them.

The chain recombines TRBV28 with TRBJ2-7; TRBD2 matches 8 bases. V trimming: 5 bases; J trimming: 4 bases; junction bases outside the gene matches: 10. This CDR3 comprises 15 residues. Germline CDR1 reads MDHEN; CDR2 reads SYDVKM. The CDR3 nucleotides are TGTGCCAGCAGTCTGACTAGCGTTTCGAGGTACGAGCAGTACTTC. Its translation: CASSLTSVSRYEQYF.

V gene TRBV10-2 combines with J gene TRBJ2-2; D is unclear. The V and J ends lost 2 bases and 1 base respectively, with 14 bases between them. The CDR3 covers 17 residues. In germline, CDR1 is WSHSY, CDR2 SAAADI. CDR3 residues: CASSEDFVAVNTGELFF. The CDR3 nucleotides read TGCGCCAGCAGTGAGGATTTCGTGGCAGTGAACACCGGGGAGCTGTTTTTT.

The chain employs TRBV28 and TRBJ2-1, with 8 bases fitting TRBD2. Looked up from germline, CDR1 is MDHEN and CDR2 is SYDVKM. V was clipped by 5 bases and J by 2 bases; unmatched bases: 8. CDR3 length: 16 residues. DNA for the CDR3: TGTGCCAGCAGTCCCAGAGCGGGAGTCCCCTACAATGAGCAGTTCTTC. This translates into CASSPRAGVPYNEQFF.

V and J are TRBV7-9 and TRBJ1-2; D is unclear. V gave up 1 base and J gave up 4 bases, with 13 bases separating them. Germline lookup yields CDR1 SEHNR and CDR2 FQNEAQ (reference sequence). This CDR3 spans 15 amino acids. CDR3 nucleotides: TGTGCCAGCAGCTTAGTCCGAGACAAGTCCTATGGCTACACCTTC. Amino acid sequence: CASSLVRDKSYGYTF. The variable domain in full, with the rest retrieved from reference TRBV7-9 and TRBJ1-2, is DTGVSQNPRHKITKRGQNVTFRCDPISEHNRLYWYRQTLGQGPEFLTYFQNEAQLEKSRLLSDRFSAERPKGSFSTLEIQRTEQGDSAMYLCASSLVRDKSYGYTFGSGTRLTVV.

This CDR3 reads CASYSDTQYF. The DNA of the CDR3 is TGTGCCAGCTATTCGGATACGCAGTATTTT. The gene calls are TRBV2 and TRBJ2-3; no reliable D call. Germline lookup yields CDR1 SNHLY and CDR2 FYNNEI. The CDR3 extends over 10 amino acids. Trimming left V 8 bases short and J 6 bases short, with 6 bases between.

The V call is TRBV5-1, the J call TRBJ2-5, with a possible D match to TRBD1 (8 bases). The CDR3 is 16 residues long. Germline V CDR1 and CDR2: SGHRS, YFSETQ. The V and J ends lost 4 bases and 4 bases respectively, with 20 bases between them. The CDR3 DNA sequence: TGCGCCAGCAGCAGCTTACAGGGGGGGAACCTAGAGACCCAGTACTTC. Amino acids: CASSSLQGGNLETQYF.

J is TRBJ2-6 and V is TRBV4-1, with D perhaps TRBD1 (6 bases). Germline V gene lookup returns CDR1 MGHRA and CDR2 YSYEKL. This CDR3 contains 16 residues. Trimming left V 4 bases short and J 2 bases short, with 12 bases between. CDR3 region: CASSPFTGTGANVLTF. As DNA, the CDR3 is TGCGCCAGCAGCCCATTCACAGGGACTGGGGCCAACGTCCTGACTTTC.

This chain uses TRBV7-9 with TRBJ2-7, with 8 bases identical to TRBD2. CDR3 length equals 16 residues. Germline lookup yields CDR1 SEHNR and CDR2 FQNEAQ (reference sequence). V trimming: 4 bases; J trimming: 1 base; junction bases outside the gene matches: 9. CDR3 coding DNA: TGTGCCAGCAGCTCCACATTGACGGGAGGGTCCTACGAGCAGTACTTC. This sequence encodes CASSSTLTGGSYEQYF.